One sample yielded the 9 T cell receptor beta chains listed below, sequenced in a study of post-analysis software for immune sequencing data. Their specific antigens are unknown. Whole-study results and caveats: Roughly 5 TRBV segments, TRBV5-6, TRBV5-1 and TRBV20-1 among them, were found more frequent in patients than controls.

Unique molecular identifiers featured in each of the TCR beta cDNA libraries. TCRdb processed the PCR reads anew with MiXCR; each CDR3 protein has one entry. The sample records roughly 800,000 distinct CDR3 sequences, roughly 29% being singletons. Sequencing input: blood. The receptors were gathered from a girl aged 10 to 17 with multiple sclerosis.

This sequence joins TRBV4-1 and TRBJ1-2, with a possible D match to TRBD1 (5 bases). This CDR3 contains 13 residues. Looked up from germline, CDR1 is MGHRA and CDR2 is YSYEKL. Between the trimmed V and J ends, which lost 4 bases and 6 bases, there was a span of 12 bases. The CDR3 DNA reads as TGCGCCAGCAGCCTAACCGGGACGGATGGCTACACCTTC. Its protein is CASSLTGTDGYTF.

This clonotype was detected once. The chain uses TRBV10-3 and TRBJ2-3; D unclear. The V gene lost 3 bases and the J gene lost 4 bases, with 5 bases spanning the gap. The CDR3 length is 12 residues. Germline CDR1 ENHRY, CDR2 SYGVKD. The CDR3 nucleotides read TGTGCCATCAGTGAAGTCGCAGATACGCAGTATTTT. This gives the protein CAISEVADTQYF.

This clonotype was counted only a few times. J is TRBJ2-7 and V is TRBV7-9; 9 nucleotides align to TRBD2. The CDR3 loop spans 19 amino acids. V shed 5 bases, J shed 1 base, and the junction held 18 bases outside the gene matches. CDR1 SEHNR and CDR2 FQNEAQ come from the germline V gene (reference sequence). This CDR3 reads CASSHPRGRLAGPSYEQYF. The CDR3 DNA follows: TGTGCCAGCAGCCACCCCCGGGGAAGGCTAGCGGGACCTTCCTACGAGCAGTACTTC.

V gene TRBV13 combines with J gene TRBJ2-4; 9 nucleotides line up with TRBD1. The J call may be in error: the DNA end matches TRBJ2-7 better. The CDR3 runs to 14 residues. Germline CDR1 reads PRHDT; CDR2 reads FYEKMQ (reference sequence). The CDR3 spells CASSAGTGFYEQYF. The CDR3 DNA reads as TGTGCCAGCAGCGCCGGGACAGGGTTCTACGAGCAGTACTTC.

As DNA, the CDR3 is TGTGCCAGCAGGGGGACAGGGGGCCTTGAGCAGTTCTTC. As protein: CASRGTGGLEQFF. The chain joins TRBV2 to TRBJ2-1, with 12 bases that match TRBD1. Germline CDR1 reads SNHLY; CDR2 reads FYNNEI. V shed 6 bases and J 9 bases; nucleotides not matched to a gene: 3. The CDR3 sequence is 13 residues long.

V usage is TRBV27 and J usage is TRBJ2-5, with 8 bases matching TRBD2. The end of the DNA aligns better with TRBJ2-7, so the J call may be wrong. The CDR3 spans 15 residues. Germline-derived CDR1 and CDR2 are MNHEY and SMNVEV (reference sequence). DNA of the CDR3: TGTGCCAGCAGTCCAACTAGCGGCGTAAGCTACGAGCAGTACTTC. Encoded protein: CASSPTSGVSYEQYF.

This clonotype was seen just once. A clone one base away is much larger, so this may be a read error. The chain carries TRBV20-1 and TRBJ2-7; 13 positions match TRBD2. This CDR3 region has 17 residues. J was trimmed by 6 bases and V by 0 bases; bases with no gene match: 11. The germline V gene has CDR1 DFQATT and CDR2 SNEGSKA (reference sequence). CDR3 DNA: TGCAGTGCTAGAGATTGGGGACTAGCGGGATCAACCTGCGAGCAGTACTTC. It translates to CSARDWGLAGSTCEQYF.

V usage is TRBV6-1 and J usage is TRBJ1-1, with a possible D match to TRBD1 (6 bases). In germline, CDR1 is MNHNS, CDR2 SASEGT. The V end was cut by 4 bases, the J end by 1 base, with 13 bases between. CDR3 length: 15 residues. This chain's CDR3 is CASSGVGGQNTEAFF. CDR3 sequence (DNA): TGTGCCAGCAGTGGAGTCGGGGGCCAGAACACTGAAGCTTTCTTT.

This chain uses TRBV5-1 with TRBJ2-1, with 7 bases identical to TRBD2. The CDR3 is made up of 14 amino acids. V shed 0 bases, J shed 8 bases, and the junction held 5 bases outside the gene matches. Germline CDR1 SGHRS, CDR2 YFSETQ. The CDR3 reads CASSLGGRADEQFF. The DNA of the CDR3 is TGCGCCAGCAGCTTGGGAGGGAGGGCAGATGAGCAGTTCTTC.